The sequence of this T cell receptor beta chain was determined in a study of beta chain features in type 1 diabetes. The V end lost 5 bases, the J end lost 8 bases, and 13 bases lay between the germline ends. Per the germline V gene, CDR1 is SGHVS and CDR2 is FNYEAQ. This CDR3 contains 13 residues. Reverse transcribing all isolated RNA meant expressed TCRB transcripts were sequenced. Profiled with immunoSEQ multiplex PCR; TCRdb holds only in-frame clones, not every one. In the table there are 900,000 or so clones, roughly a sixth of which are singletons. The rearrangement uses TRBV7-6 and TRBJ2-1; D unclear. Sequences were obtained from naive CD4+ T cells from blood. This TCR came from a woman younger than 30 in good health. In DNA form, the CDR3 reads TGTGCCAGCAGCCCCCGGCAGACCCATGAGCAGTTCTTC. Amino acids: CASSPRQTHEQFF.